This TCR beta chain was sequenced for a study of T cells in Graves' hyperthyroidism and ophthalmopathy. Researchers amplified the TCR beta CDR3 regions from RNA transcripts. The HTBI primer set was used in a first-round RT-PCR of the TCR CDR3. MiXCR, applied by TCRdb to the multiplex PCR reads, yields one record per CDR3 protein. The table has about 640,000 distinct CDR3 sequences, 20% to 25% seen once. CDR1 and CDR2 (germline): GTSNPN, SVGIG (reference sequence). CDR3 size: 14 residues. With regard to this clonotype: This may be a read error, as it is one base from a much larger clone.

The receptor was isolated from a man between 25 and 39 years old with Graves' ophthalmopathy. Sequencing input: blood. The chain couples TRBV30 to TRBJ2-7; TRBD2 aligns across 8 bases. The CDR3 loop reads CVWGAGAGNDEQYF. The DNA of the CDR3 is TGTGTCTGGGGAGCGGGGGCAGGGAATGACGAGCAGTACTTC.